These 22 T cell receptor beta chains were sequenced from one sample in a study of blood T cell repertoires in COVID-19. Assay used: immunoSEQ multiplex PCR; TCRdb lists only in-frame clones, some missing. This table has 400,000 to 550,000 clones, approximately 90% appearing once. What was sequenced was peripheral blood. The receptors were gathered from a woman in her twenties or thirties with acute or convalescent COVID-19.

The V and J genes are TRBV9 and TRBJ1-6; the match to TRBD1 covers 8 bases. This CDR3 region has 14 residues. Germline V lookup: CDR1 SGDLS, CDR2 YYNGEE. The J segment lost 8 bases and the V segment lost 2 bases, leaving 3 bases of the junction unmatched. The DNA for the CDR3 is TGTGCCAGCAGCGTCAGGGGGCAAGATTCACCCCTCCACTTT. It encodes CASSVRGQDSPLHF. The whole variable domain, filled in from reference TRBV9 and TRBJ1-6, reads DSGVTQTPKHLITATGQRVTLRCSPRSGDLSVYWYQQSLDQGLQFLIQYYNGEERAKGNILERFSAQQFPDLHSELNLSSLELGDSALYFCASSVRGQDSPLHFGNGTRLTVT.

This clone was counted only a few times. The chain links TRBV24-1 to TRBJ2-1; 10 nucleotides align to TRBD1. V lost 3 bases, J lost 7 bases, and 8 bases stayed unmatched. CDR3 length: 16 amino acids. Germline V gene lookup returns CDR1 KGHDR and CDR2 SFDVKD. Written as DNA, the CDR3 is TGTGCCACCAGTGATGACCGGGACAGGGGATGGAATGAGCAGTTCTTC. Translated, it gives CATSDDRDRGWNEQFF.

This clone was observed a few times. The chain is built from TRBV6-5 and TRBJ1-1; 9 bases are shared with TRBD1. Germline CDR1 MNHEY, CDR2 SVGAGI. Trimming at V came to 6 bases and at J to 4 bases, leaving 9 bases not matched to a gene. The CDR3 covers 15 residues. CDR3 DNA: TGTGCCAGCAGGTCCGGGACAGGGATATTCACTGAAGCTTTCTTT. Translated: CASRSGTGIFTEAFF.

The chain carries TRBV10-3 and TRBJ2-3, with D tentatively TRBD2 (6 bases). CDR3 length: 15 residues. V lost 4 bases and J lost 0, with 11 bases in between. In germline, CDR1 is ENHRY, CDR2 SYGVKD. The CDR3 loop is CAISGSGPSTDTQYF. DNA for the CDR3: TGTGCCATCAGTGGAAGCGGGCCTAGCACAGATACGCAGTATTTT.

The gene calls are TRBV30 and TRBJ2-2, with 10 bases identical to TRBD1. The CDR3 has 16 residues. Germline V lookup: CDR1 GTSNPN, CDR2 SVGIG (reference sequence). V gave up 4 bases and J gave up 4 bases; unmatched junction bases: 9. As DNA, the CDR3 is TGTGCCTGGACCGTAGACAGGGGGCCCGGCACCGGGGAGCTGTTTTTT. Protein sequence: CAWTVDRGPGTGELFF. The whole variable domain, filled in from reference TRBV30 and TRBJ2-2, reads SQTIHQWPATLVQPVGSPLSLECTVEGTSNPNLYWYRQAAGRGLQLLFYSVGIGQISSEVPQNLSASRPQDRQFILSSKKLLLSDSGFYLCAWTVDRGPGTGELFFGEGSRLTVL.

The chain carries TRBV5-8 and TRBJ2-3; 12 bases align to TRBD1. CDR3 size: 15 residues. V was clipped by 6 bases and J by 9 bases; unmatched bases: 11. Germline assignment: CDR1 SGHTS and CDR2 YDEGEE. This CDR3 reads CASNRQGTGGFTQYF. CDR3 bases: TGTGCCAGCAACCGTCAAGGGACAGGGGGCTTCACGCAGTATTTT.

The J gene is TRBJ2-1, the V gene TRBV5-1; 8 bases are a match to TRBD2. J was trimmed by 7 bases and V by 2 bases; bases with no gene match: 5. Germline-derived CDR1 and CDR2 are SGHRS and YFSETQ. The CDR3 runs 14 residues. CDR3 amino acids: CASSFWSGGNEQFF. In nucleotides, the CDR3 is TGCGCCAGCAGCTTTTGGAGCGGGGGAAATGAGCAGTTCTTC.

Only one count was recorded for this clone. This rearrangement joins TRBV3-1 (or the pseudogene TRBV3-2) to TRBJ2-1; TRBD2 agrees at 8 bases. With V trimmed by 4 bases and J by 4 bases, 6 bases remained unmatched. This CDR3 region has 15 residues. CDR1 LGHDT and CDR2 YNNKEL come from the germline V gene (reference sequence). The DNA for the CDR3 is TGTGCCAGCAGCCCGTTCCGGGGGGGTTACAATGAGCAGTTCTTC. Amino acid sequence: CASSPFRGGYNEQFF.

The gene calls are TRBV11-2 and TRBJ2-7, with 7 bases that match TRBD1. CDR1 and CDR2 from the germline V gene are SGHAT and FQNNGV. V dropped 5 bases and J dropped 4; count of bases not matched to a gene: 14. This CDR3 spans 16 amino acids. The DNA for the CDR3 is TGTGCCAGCAGCCGCCCTCCATGGACAGGACATTACGAGCAGTACTTC. This codes for CASSRPPWTGHYEQYF. The entire variable domain, with the rest obtained from reference TRBV11-2 and TRBJ2-7, is as follows: EAGVAQSPRYKIIEKRQSVAFWCNPISGHATLYWYQQILGQGPKLLIQFQNNGVVDDSQLPKDRFSAERLKGVDSTLKIQPAKLEDSAVYLCASSRPPWTGHYEQYFGPGTRLTVT.

This chain uses TRBV19 with TRBJ1-2; D call uncertain. V was shortened by 3 bases and J by 4 bases, with 18 bases between the two germline ends. From germline, CDR1 is LNHDA and CDR2 SQIVND (reference sequence). This CDR3 spans 16 amino acids. Here the CDR3 DNA reads TGTGCCAGTAGTATGGAGGGTGGACTCTGGGCCTATGGCTACACCTTC. This sequence encodes CASSMEGGLWAYGYTF.

J is TRBJ1-1 and V is TRBV10-3; no reliable D call. V was cut by 7 bases and J by 1 base, with 10 bases left in between. The CDR3 sequence is 13 residues long. Germline V gives CDR1 ENHRY, CDR2 SYGVKD. This chain's CDR3 is CAIMQVQNTEAFF. DNA of the CDR3: TGTGCCATCATGCAGGTTCAGAACACTGAAGCTTTCTTT.

V and J are TRBV5-6 and TRBJ2-3, with 8 bases that match TRBD2. This CDR3 contains 16 residues. V dropped 0 bases and J dropped 7; count of bases not matched to a gene: 10. Per the germline V gene, CDR1 is SGHDT and CDR2 is YYEEEE. This CDR3 reads CASSLDSGGIRNTQYF. CDR3 nucleotide sequence: TGTGCCAGCAGCTTGGACTCGGGGGGGATAAGAAATACGCAGTATTTT.

This chain connects TRBV6-5 to TRBJ2-5; no clear D gene. The CDR3 contains 13 residues. Trimming took off 2 bases at V and 9 bases at J, with 13 bases between the two ends. Germline loops: CDR1 MNHEY, CDR2 SVGAGI. DNA of the CDR3: TGTGCCAGCAGTTACACGTTCAGAGGTGCCCAGTACTTC. Its translation: CASSYTFRGAQYF.

The chain employs TRBV19 and TRBJ1-5; the match to TRBD1 covers 7 bases. The CDR3 spans 13 residues. J gave up 7 bases and V 6 bases, and 6 bases lay outside the gene matches. Germline loops: CDR1 LNHDA, CDR2 SQIVND (reference sequence). The CDR3 sequence is CASSRDREQPQHF. The CDR3 DNA is TGTGCCAGTAGCAGAGACAGGGAGCAGCCCCAGCATTTT.

This sequence joins TRBV7-6 and TRBJ2-5, with D possibly being TRBD2 (6 bases). The CDR3 totals 14 residues. Germline-derived CDR1 and CDR2 are SGHVS and FNYEAQ. Trimming removed 3 bases from V and 2 bases from J, with 10 bases in between. This CDR3 is CASSFRRGQETQYF. CDR3 nucleotide sequence: TGTGCCAGCAGCTTTCGGCGGGGACAAGAGACCCAGTACTTC. Complete variable domain (other parts from reference TRBV7-6 and TRBJ2-5): GAGVSQSPRYKVTKRGQDVALRCDPISGHVSLYWYRQALGQGPEFLTYFNYEAQQDKSGLPNDRFSAERPEGSISTLTIQRTEQRDSAMYRCASSFRRGQETQYFGPGTRLLVL.

The chain combines TRBV2 with TRBJ1-6; D is perhaps TRBD1 (6 bases). In germline, CDR1 is SNHLY, CDR2 FYNNEI. The germline V and J ends were trimmed by 9 bases and 7 bases, with 13 bases remaining between them. This CDR3 region has 13 residues. CDR3 sequence: CASGQFLNSPLHF. The CDR3 region has the DNA TGTGCCAGTGGACAGTTTCTAAATTCACCCCTCCACTTT.

The chain joins TRBV3-1 (or the pseudogene TRBV3-2) to TRBJ2-2; TRBD2 matches 10 bases. The CDR3 length is 16 residues. The germline gives CDR1 LGHDT, CDR2 YNNKEL (reference sequence). The ends lost 3 bases at V and 1 base at J; junction bases unmatched: 2. This CDR3 is CASSQWTSGNTGELFF. CDR3 nucleotides: TGTGCCAGCAGCCAGTGGACTAGCGGGAACACCGGGGAGCTGTTTTTT.

V gene TRBV2 combines with J gene TRBJ2-3; 7 nucleotides agree with TRBD2. Germline CDR1 reads SNHLY; CDR2 reads FYNNEI. Trimming took 2 bases from V and 0 from J; bases not matched to a gene: 5. The CDR3 consists of 16 residues. The CDR3 DNA follows: TGTGCCAGCAGTGAATATGGGGGGGAAAGCACAGATACGCAGTATTTT. This sequence encodes CASSEYGGESTDTQYF.

The V and J genes are TRBV5-6 and TRBJ2-7; a possible D gene is TRBD1 (5 bases). Germline assignment: CDR1 SGHDT and CDR2 YYEEEE. The CDR3 spans 18 residues. V was pared by 1 base and J by 6 bases, with 26 bases between. The CDR3 sequence is CASSLSQVFLGRNGEQYF. CDR3 in DNA: TGTGCCAGCAGCTTGAGTCAGGTTTTTTTGGGGCGAAATGGCGAGCAGTACTTC.

The rearrangement uses TRBV7-8 and TRBJ2-7; 10 bases align to TRBD1. V was pared by 3 bases and J by 3 bases, with 5 bases of the junction left unmatched. The CDR3 covers 15 residues. Germline V gene lookup returns CDR1 SGHVS and CDR2 FQNEAQ. CDR3 in DNA: TGTGCCAGCAGCTTTGACAGGGGGCAAGGCTACGAGCAGTACTTC. This translates into CASSFDRGQGYEQYF.

This rearrangement joins TRBV7-8 to TRBJ2-7; 11 bases line up with TRBD2. The CDR3 is 17 amino acids. Losses at the gene ends were 4 bases for V and 2 bases for J; bases not matched to a gene: 10. The germline gives CDR1 SGHVS, CDR2 FQNEAQ. This CDR3 is CASSSRLAGSPPYEQYF. The CDR3 coding sequence is TGTGCCAGCAGCTCACGACTAGCGGGGTCACCACCCTACGAGCAGTACTTC.

The J gene is TRBJ2-7, the V gene TRBV28; 8 positions match TRBD1. This CDR3 comprises 14 residues. Germline CDR1 MDHEN, CDR2 SYDVKM. Losses at the gene ends were 6 bases for V and 1 base for J; bases not matched to a gene: 5. Written as DNA, the CDR3 is TGTGCCAGCAGATCAGGGGGCTCATCCTACGAGCAGTACTTC. Protein sequence: CASRSGGSSYEQYF.